The entry that follows covers one T cell receptor (beta chain) sequence. The target antigen is unknown. This record comes from a study of blood T cells in healthy people across ages. Regarding the study as a whole: What prevented conclusive comparison of naive and antigen-experienced cells was that PBMCs were unsorted.

V was cut by 7 bases and J by 5 bases, with 15 bases left in between. The germline CDR1 and CDR2 sequences are SQVTM and ANQGSEA. The CDR3 covers 14 residues. Then a second PCR, running about 7 to 11 cycles, was carried out with a sample-barcoded 5' primer and a J-beta primer mix. In TCRdb, the 5' RACE reads were re-called with MiXCR into one record per CDR3 protein. The table has around 1,000,000 distinct CDR3 sequences, approximately 25% seen once; the top ten hold about 0.72%. The data were also submitted as part of a second study, on T cells of mothers and their children. That report notes: Every microgram of extracted RNA entered cDNA synthesis, about 1.5 ug per 15 ul. In unrelated and related pairs, TCR recombination output is shaped in a similar way by thymic selection.

This chain uses TRBV29-1 with TRBJ2-6; possibly TRBD1 for D (6 bases). The receptor was isolated from a girl aged 2 to 9 in good health. Sequencing used blood. The CDR3 loop reads CSAKGGDRANVLTF. CDR3 coding DNA: TGCAGCGCCAAAGGGGGTGATAGGGCCAACGTCCTGACTTTC.